This T cell receptor (beta chain) stems from a study of cytomegalovirus exposure and HLA in healthy donors. Broader study findings: The productive fraction for most TCR beta V segments was about 87% or about 30% in an earlier analysis. In a later analysis, productive TCRs from donors in an Asian-associated ancestry cluster reportedly carried fewer N-insertions than the cohort mean. The investigators catalogued 164 TCR beta chains as cytomegalovirus-associated.

Germline CDR1 and CDR2: SGHVS and FNYEAQ. Trimming took 5 bases from V and 0 from J, leaving 8 bases between them. This CDR3 region has 14 residues. Concerning this clone itself: The antigen remains undetermined.

The PCR had 60 Vbeta and 13 Jbeta primers. Sequencing used immunoSEQ multiplex PCR; TCRdb keeps in-frame clones, though not all of them. The repertoire has about 120,000 clones, 80% of them found once; the top ten carry 8.9%. This chain joins TRBV7-6 and TRBJ1-3; D ambiguous. Sequencing used PBMCs. This TCR derives from a man aged 25 to 45 in good health and CMV-seropositive. CDR3 region: CASSRTDSGNTIYF. CDR3 bases: TGTGCCAGCAGCCGGACTGACTCTGGAAACACCATATATTTT. Full variable domain (remainder filled in from reference TRBV7-6 and TRBJ1-3): GAGVSQSPRYKVTKRGQDVALRCDPISGHVSLYWYRQALGQGPEFLTYFNYEAQQDKSGLPNDRFSAERPEGSISTLTIQRTEQRDSAMYRCASSRTDSGNTIYFGEGSWLTVV.